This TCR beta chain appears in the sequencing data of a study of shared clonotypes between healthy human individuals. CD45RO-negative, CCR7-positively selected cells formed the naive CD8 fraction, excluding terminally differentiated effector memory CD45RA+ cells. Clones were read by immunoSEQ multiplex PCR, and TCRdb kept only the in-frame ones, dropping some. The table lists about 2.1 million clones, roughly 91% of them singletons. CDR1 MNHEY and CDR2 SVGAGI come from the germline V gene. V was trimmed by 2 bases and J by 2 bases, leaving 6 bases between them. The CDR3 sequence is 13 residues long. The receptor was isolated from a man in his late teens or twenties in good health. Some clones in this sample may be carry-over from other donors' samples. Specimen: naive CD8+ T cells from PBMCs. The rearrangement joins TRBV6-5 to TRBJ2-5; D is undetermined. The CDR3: CASSYNVQETQYF. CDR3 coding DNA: TGTGCCAGCAGTTACAACGTACAAGAGACCCAGTACTTC.